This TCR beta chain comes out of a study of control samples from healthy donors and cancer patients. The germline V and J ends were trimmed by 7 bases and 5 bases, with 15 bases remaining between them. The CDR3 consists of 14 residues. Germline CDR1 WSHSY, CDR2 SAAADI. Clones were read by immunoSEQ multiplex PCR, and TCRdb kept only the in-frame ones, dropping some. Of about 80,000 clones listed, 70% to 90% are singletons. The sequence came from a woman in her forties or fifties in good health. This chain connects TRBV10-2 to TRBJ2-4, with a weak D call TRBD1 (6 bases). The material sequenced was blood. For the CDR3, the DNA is TGCGCCAGCAAAAGGGGGATGGGAGAAAACATTCAGTACTTC. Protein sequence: CASKRGMGENIQYF.